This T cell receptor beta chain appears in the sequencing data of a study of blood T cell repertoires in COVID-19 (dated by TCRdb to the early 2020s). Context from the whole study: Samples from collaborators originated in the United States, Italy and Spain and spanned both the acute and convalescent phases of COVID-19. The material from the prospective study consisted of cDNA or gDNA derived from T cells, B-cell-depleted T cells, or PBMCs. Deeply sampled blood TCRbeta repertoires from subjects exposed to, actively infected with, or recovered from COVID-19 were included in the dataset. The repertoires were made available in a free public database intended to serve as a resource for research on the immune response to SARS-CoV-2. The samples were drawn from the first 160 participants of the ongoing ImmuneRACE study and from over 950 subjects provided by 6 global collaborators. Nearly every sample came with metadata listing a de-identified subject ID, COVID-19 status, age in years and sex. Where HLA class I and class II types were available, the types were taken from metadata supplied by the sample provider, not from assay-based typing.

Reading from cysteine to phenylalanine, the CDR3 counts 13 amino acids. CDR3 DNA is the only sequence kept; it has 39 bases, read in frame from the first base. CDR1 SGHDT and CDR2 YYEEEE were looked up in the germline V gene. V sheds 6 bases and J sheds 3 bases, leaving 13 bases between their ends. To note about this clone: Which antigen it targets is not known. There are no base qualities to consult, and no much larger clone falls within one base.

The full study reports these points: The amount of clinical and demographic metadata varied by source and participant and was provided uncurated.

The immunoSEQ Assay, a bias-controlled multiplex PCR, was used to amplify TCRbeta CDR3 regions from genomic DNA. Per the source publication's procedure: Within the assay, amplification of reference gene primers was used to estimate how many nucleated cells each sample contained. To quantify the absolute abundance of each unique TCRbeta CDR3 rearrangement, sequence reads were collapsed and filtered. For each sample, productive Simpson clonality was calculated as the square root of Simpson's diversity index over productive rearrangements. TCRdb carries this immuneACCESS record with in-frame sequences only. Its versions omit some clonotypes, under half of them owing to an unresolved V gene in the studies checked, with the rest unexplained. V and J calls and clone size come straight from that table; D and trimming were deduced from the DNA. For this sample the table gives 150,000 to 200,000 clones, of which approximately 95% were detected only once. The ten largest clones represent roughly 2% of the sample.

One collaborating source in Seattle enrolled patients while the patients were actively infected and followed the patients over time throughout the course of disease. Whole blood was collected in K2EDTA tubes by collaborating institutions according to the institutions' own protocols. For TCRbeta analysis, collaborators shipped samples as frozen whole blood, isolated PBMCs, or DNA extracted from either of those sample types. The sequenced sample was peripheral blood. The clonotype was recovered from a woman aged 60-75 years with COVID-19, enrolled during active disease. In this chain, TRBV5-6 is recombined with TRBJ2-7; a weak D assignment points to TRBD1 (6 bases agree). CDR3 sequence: CASNLQGIYEQYF. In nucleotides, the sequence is TGTGCCAGCAACCTACAGGGTATCTACGAGCAGTACTTC.